This T cell receptor (beta chain) was documented in a study of control samples from healthy donors and cancer patients. There are 14 residues in the CDR3. J was trimmed by 4 bases and V by 5 bases; bases with no gene match: 7. Germline CDR1 and CDR2: SEHNR and FQNEAQ (reference sequence). Measured with immunoSEQ multiplex PCR; TCRdb has only the in-frame clones, and not every one. The table lists about 170,000 clones, approximately 92% of them singletons, with approximately 4% in the top ten. The sequencing input was blood. This TCR derives from a woman aged 60-70 years in good health. This chain links TRBV7-9 with TRBJ1-2; 7 bases agree with TRBD1. CDR3 sequence (DNA): TGTGCCAGCAGCGCCAGGACAGGCGGCTATGGCTACACCTTC. This translates into CASSARTGGYGYTF.